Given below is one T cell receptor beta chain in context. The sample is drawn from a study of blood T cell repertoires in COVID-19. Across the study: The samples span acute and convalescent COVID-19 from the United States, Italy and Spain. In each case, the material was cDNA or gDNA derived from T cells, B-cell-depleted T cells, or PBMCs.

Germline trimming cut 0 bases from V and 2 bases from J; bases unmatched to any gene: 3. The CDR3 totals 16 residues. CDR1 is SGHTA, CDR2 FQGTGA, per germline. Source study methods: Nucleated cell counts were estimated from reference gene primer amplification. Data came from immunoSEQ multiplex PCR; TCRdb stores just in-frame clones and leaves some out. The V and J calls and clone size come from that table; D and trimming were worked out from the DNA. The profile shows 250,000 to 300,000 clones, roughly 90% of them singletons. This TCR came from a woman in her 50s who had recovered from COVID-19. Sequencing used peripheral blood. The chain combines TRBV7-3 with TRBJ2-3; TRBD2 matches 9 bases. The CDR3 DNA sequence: TGTGCCAGCAGCTTAACAGCGGGAGGAAACACAGATACGCAGTATTTT. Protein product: CASSLTAGGNTDTQYF.